The 28 T cell receptor beta chains listed next were all sequenced from one sample in a study of cytomegalovirus exposure and HLA in healthy donors. Use of 60 Vbeta and 13 Jbeta primers characterized the PCR. Generated by immunoSEQ multiplex PCR, the TCRdb table keeps only in-frame clones and is missing some. The table records 110,000 to 150,000 clones, 70% to 90% of them present only once. Source material: PBMCs. All receptors derive from a woman in her thirties or forties in good health and CMV-seropositive.

This clone showed up just a few times. The chain carries TRBV7-2 and TRBJ1-5, with TRBD1 matching over 8 bases. The CDR3 has 15 amino acids. CDR1 and CDR2 from the germline V gene are SGHTA and FQGNSA. The ends lost 5 bases at V and 7 bases at J; junction bases unmatched: 10. The CDR3, as DNA: TGTGCCAGCAGCCACCTGACAGGGGAGGACCAGCCCCAGCATTTT. Protein product: CASSHLTGEDQPQHF.

The V gene is TRBV19, the J gene TRBJ1-5; D perhaps matches TRBD1 (5 bases). Trimming shortened V by 3 bases and J by 9 bases, and 12 bases separated the two germline ends. CDR1 and CDR2 (germline): LNHDA, SQIVND (reference sequence). The CDR3 covers 13 residues. The CDR3 protein is CASSIRAVRPQHF. CDR3 bases: TGTGCCAGTAGTATCAGGGCCGTGAGGCCCCAGCATTTT. Full variable domain (missing parts from reference TRBV19 and TRBJ1-5): DGGITQSPKYLFRKEGQNVTLSCEQNLNHDAMYWYRQDPGQGLRLIYYSQIVNDFQKGDIAEGYSVSREKKESFPLTVTSAQKNPTAFYLCASSIRAVRPQHFGDGTRLSIL.

This chain connects TRBV6-5 to TRBJ2-1, with a tentative D call TRBD1 (5 bases). There are 15 residues in the CDR3. V was pared by 6 bases and J by 0 bases, with 12 bases between. Germline CDR1 MNHEY, CDR2 SVGAGI. This CDR3 is CASRGAWDSYNEQFF. CDR3 bases: TGTGCCAGCAGAGGGGCCTGGGACTCCTACAATGAGCAGTTCTTC.

This clone was counted a few times. The rearrangement links TRBV25-1 to TRBJ2-1; D gene unclear. CDR1 and CDR2 from the germline V gene are MGHDK and SYGVNS. The CDR3 runs 15 residues. The V end lost 7 bases, the J end lost 7 bases, and 20 bases lay between the germline ends. The CDR3 DNA reads TGTGCCAGCACTTCCGAGATACCTTCACTGAATGAGCAGTTCTTC. Translating gives CASTSEIPSLNEQFF.

The V and J genes are TRBV2 and TRBJ1-2, with D perhaps TRBD1 (6 bases). The CDR3 is made up of 13 amino acids. Germline V gives CDR1 SNHLY, CDR2 FYNNEI. Trimming pared 1 base from V and 5 bases from J, leaving 8 bases between. CDR3 in DNA: TGTGCCAGCAGTGAAGACAGGGTGTATGGCTACACCTTC. The encoded protein is CASSEDRVYGYTF.

This clone has just one count. The chain couples TRBV5-1 to TRBJ1-3; TRBD1 aligns across 10 bases. Germline V gives CDR1 SGHRS, CDR2 YFSETQ. This CDR3 has 16 amino acids. V gave up 3 bases and J gave up 4 bases; unmatched junction bases: 7. The CDR3 protein is CASSSTGQGSGNTIYF. In DNA form, the CDR3 reads TGCGCCAGCAGCTCGACGGGACAGGGGTCGGGAAACACCATATATTTT.

Many counts were recorded for this clone. This chain connects TRBV7-2 to TRBJ1-2, with D unclear. V was trimmed by 5 bases and J by 0 bases, leaving 10 bases between them. The CDR3 is 14 residues long. Germline V gene sequence: CDR1 SGHTA, CDR2 FQGNSA. The CDR3 sequence is CASSPGSANYGYTF. CDR3 DNA sequence: TGTGCCAGCAGCCCGGGGTCCGCTAACTATGGCTACACCTTC.

The table lists this clone with a count of one. The chain uses TRBV28 and TRBJ1-2; the match to TRBD1 covers 9 bases. The CDR3 totals 16 residues. J gave up 1 base and V 4 bases, and 7 bases lay outside the gene matches. Germline CDR1 and CDR2: MDHEN and SYDVKM. The CDR3 loop reads CASSWGQGIVNYGYTF. DNA of the CDR3: TGTGCCAGCAGTTGGGGACAGGGAATCGTTAACTATGGCTACACCTTC.

The rearrangement joins TRBV6-5 to TRBJ2-2, with TRBD1 matching over 8 bases. The germline gives CDR1 MNHEY, CDR2 SVGAGI. With 1 base clipped from V and 4 bases from J, the junction kept 2 bases outside the gene matches. The CDR3 contains 15 residues. The CDR3 here is CASSYWTGLTGELFF. Written as DNA, the CDR3 is TGTGCCAGCAGTTACTGGACAGGGCTCACCGGGGAGCTGTTTTTT.

The chain joins TRBV5-5 to TRBJ2-5; 12 bases fit TRBD2. CDR1 and CDR2 from the germline V gene are SGHKS and YYEKEE (reference sequence). After removal of 4 bases from V and 5 bases from J, the junction contained 12 bases not matched to a gene. The CDR3 totals 17 residues. The CDR3 region is CASSPGASGGALETQYF. CDR3 coding DNA: TGTGCCAGCAGCCCTGGGGCTAGCGGGGGGGCTTTGGAGACCCAGTACTTC. The full variable domain, completed using reference TRBV5-5 and TRBJ2-5, is DAGVTQSPTHLIKTRGQQVTLRCSPISGHKSVSWYQQVLGQGPQFIFQYYEKEERGRGNFPDRFSARQFPNYSSELNVNALLLGDSALYLCASSPGASGGALETQYFGPGTRLLVL.

The chain employs TRBV29-1 and TRBJ2-7; tentative D call: TRBD1 (7 bases). This CDR3 has 13 residues. Germline values: CDR1 SQVTM, CDR2 ANQGSEA. V lost 4 bases, J lost 0 bases, and 10 bases lay in between. In DNA form, the CDR3 reads TGCAGCGTTGCAGGGGGGAGCTCCTACGAGCAGTACTTC. Translated, it gives CSVAGGSSYEQYF.

The V gene is TRBV6-1, the J gene TRBJ2-1; 7 bases align to TRBD2. Losses at the gene ends were 3 bases for V and 3 bases for J; bases not matched to a gene: 8. The CDR3 runs to 16 residues. Germline V gene sequence: CDR1 MNHNS, CDR2 SASEGT. CDR3 DNA sequence: TGTGCCAGCAGTGATCCCGAGCGGGACCTCTACAATGAGCAGTTCTTC. Its protein product is CASSDPERDLYNEQFF.

This rearrangement joins TRBV9 to TRBJ2-5; possible D gene TRBD2, 6 bases. Between the trimmed V and J ends, which lost 0 bases and 3 bases, there was a span of 12 bases. Germline V lookup: CDR1 SGDLS, CDR2 YYNGEE. This CDR3 contains 15 residues. The chain's CDR3 is CASSVVAGREETQYF. The CDR3 nucleotides read TGTGCCAGCAGCGTAGTTGCGGGAAGGGAAGAGACCCAGTACTTC.

The chain has TRBV19 and TRBJ2-4, with a possible D match to TRBD1 (6 bases). Germline values: CDR1 LNHDA, CDR2 SQIVND (reference sequence). The CDR3 consists of 12 residues. The germline V and J ends were trimmed by 4 bases and 8 bases, with 9 bases remaining between them. CDR3 bases: TGTGCCAGTAGTAGGGACACCGACATTCAGTACTTC. Its protein product is CASSRDTDIQYF.

The CDR3 protein is CASSALTSGSSEQFF. The CDR3 DNA reads TGTGCCAGCAGTGCCTTGACTAGCGGGAGTAGTGAGCAGTTCTTC. This chain joins TRBV2 and TRBJ2-1, with 12 bases identical to TRBD2. The CDR3 spans 15 residues. J was trimmed by 9 bases and V by 4 bases; bases with no gene match: 7. Germline V gives CDR1 SNHLY, CDR2 FYNNEI. Drawing the rest from reference TRBV2 and TRBJ2-1, the complete variable domain is EPEVTQTPSHQVTQMGQEVILRCVPISNHLYFYWYRQILGQKVEFLVSFYNNEISEKSEIFDDQFSVERPDGSNFTLKIRSTKLEDSAMYFCASSALTSGSSEQFFGPGTRLTVL.

The rearrangement links TRBV29-1 to TRBJ2-1, with D perhaps TRBD2 (6 bases). Germline V CDR1 and CDR2: SQVTM, ANQGSEA. This CDR3 is 13 amino acids long. Trimming took 4 bases from V and 3 from J, leaving 10 bases between them. The CDR3: CSVGRDFYNEQFF. DNA for the CDR3: TGCAGCGTTGGCCGGGACTTCTACAATGAGCAGTTCTTC.

This sequence joins TRBV6-5 and TRBJ2-1, with 7 bases matching TRBD1. The trim removed 2 bases at V and 8 bases at J, leaving 6 bases unmatched. Germline loops: CDR1 MNHEY, CDR2 SVGAGI. This CDR3 is 14 amino acids long. CDR3 nucleotides: TGTGCCAGCAGTTACCTCGACAGGGAAGATGAGCAGTTCTTC. Its protein is CASSYLDREDEQFF.

The V gene is TRBV27, the J gene TRBJ2-7, with 8 positions matching TRBD1. Germline V gene data show CDR1 as MNHEY and CDR2 as SMNVEV (reference sequence). V gave up 3 bases and J gave up 5 bases; unmatched junction bases: 9. This CDR3 has 15 residues. The CDR3 is CASSFSGQGTDEQYF. As DNA, the CDR3 is TGTGCCAGCAGTTTCTCCGGACAGGGCACCGACGAGCAGTACTTC.

The chain employs TRBV19 and TRBJ1-1; 7 bases line up with TRBD1. Per germline, CDR1 LNHDA and CDR2 SQIVND (reference sequence). J lost 2 bases, V lost 9 bases, and 6 bases had no gene match. The CDR3 extends over 13 amino acids. CDR3 region: CASREGGNTEAFF. In nucleotides, the CDR3 is TGTGCCAGCCGCGAAGGGGGCAACACTGAAGCTTTCTTT.

This clone was counted a single time. The chain is built from TRBV28 and TRBJ2-5; TRBD1 might be the D (5 bases). The end of the DNA aligns better with TRBJ2-7, so the J call may be wrong. Germline CDR1 and CDR2: MDHEN and SYDVKM. CDR3 length equals 15 residues. This chain's CDR3 is CASSPNTGAAYEQYF. The CDR3, as DNA: TGTGCCAGCAGTCCCAACACAGGTGCAGCCTACGAGCAGTACTTC.

Notes on this clone: A junction end diverges from the germline sequence, so it may reflect a read error. This chain joins TRBV7-9 and TRBJ2-1, with TRBD1 matching over 8 bases. Germline V lookup: CDR1 SEHNR, CDR2 FQNEAQ (reference sequence). The CDR3 length is 17 residues. The CDR3 nucleotides read TGTTCCAGCAAAACACCCTACGGACAGGGCAGGGACAATGGGCAGTTCTTC. Protein: CSSKTPYGQGRDNGQFF.

The chain uses TRBV2 and TRBJ2-2; 9 nucleotides agree with TRBD1. The V gene's germline CDR1 is SNHLY and CDR2 FYNNEI. Trimming removed 6 bases from V and 5 bases from J; junction bases left unmatched: 7. CDR3 length equals 15 residues. CDR3 bases: TGTGCCAGCAGGGTCGACAGGGGGTGGACCGGGGAGCTGTTTTTT. Translated, it gives CASRVDRGWTGELFF. Full variable domain (remainder filled in from reference TRBV2 and TRBJ2-2): EPEVTQTPSHQVTQMGQEVILRCVPISNHLYFYWYRQILGQKVEFLVSFYNNEISEKSEIFDDQFSVERPDGSNFTLKIRSTKLEDSAMYFCASRVDRGWTGELFFGEGSRLTVL.

The chain uses TRBV2 and TRBJ1-2, with unresolved D. This CDR3 spans 13 amino acids. Germline CDR1 is SNHLY and CDR2 is FYNNEI. Trimming removed 1 base from V and 4 bases from J, with 7 bases in between. The CDR3 nucleotides are TGTGCCAGCAGTGAAGGGCCTGGCTATGGCTACACCTTC. Translating gives CASSEGPGYGYTF.

This chain connects TRBV28 to TRBJ2-5; D is perhaps TRBD2 (6 bases). The CDR3 spans 14 residues. In germline, CDR1 is MDHEN, CDR2 SYDVKM. Trimming removed 3 bases at V and 4 bases at J, with 12 bases between. CDR3 nucleotides: TGTGCCAGCAGTTTTGGAGGGTCAGGAGAGACCCAGTACTTC. Its protein product is CASSFGGSGETQYF.

With respect to this clone: In the same sample, other DNA sequences code for this CDR3. The chain couples TRBV5-1 to TRBJ2-5; 10 bases are a match to TRBD1. This CDR3 has 20 amino acids. The trim removed 3 bases at V and 4 bases at J, leaving 21 bases unmatched. In germline, CDR1 is SGHRS, CDR2 YFSETQ. This CDR3 is CASSWGKGQGSSLVGETQYF. Here the CDR3 DNA reads TGCGCCAGCAGCTGGGGAAAGGGACAGGGGAGTAGTTTGGTTGGAGAGACCCAGTACTTC.

The chain links TRBV30 to TRBJ1-2, with a possible D match to TRBD1 (5 bases). Germline V gives CDR1 GTSNPN, CDR2 SVGIG (reference sequence). The CDR3 runs 13 residues. V lost 2 bases, J lost 1 base, and 8 bases lay in between. The CDR3 loop reads CAWSSGINYGYTF. Here the CDR3 DNA reads TGTGCCTGGAGTTCAGGGATTAACTATGGCTACACCTTC. The variable domain in full, with the rest retrieved from reference TRBV30 and TRBJ1-2, is SQTIHQWPATLVQPVGSPLSLECTVEGTSNPNLYWYRQAAGRGLQLLFYSVGIGQISSEVPQNLSASRPQDRQFILSSKKLLLSDSGFYLCAWSSGINYGYTFGSGTRLTVV.

V is TRBV2 and J is TRBJ2-5; TRBD1 matches 10 bases. V dropped 6 bases and J dropped 4; count of bases not matched to a gene: 8. The CDR3 length is 15 residues. From germline, CDR1 is SNHLY and CDR2 FYNNEI. The CDR3 loop is CASSALRQGAETQYF. The CDR3 DNA reads as TGTGCCAGCAGCGCCCTTAGACAGGGGGCAGAGACCCAGTACTTC.

The chain recombines TRBV5-4 with TRBJ2-5; 16 bases agree with TRBD2. There are 17 residues in the CDR3. V dropped 3 bases and J dropped 5; count of bases not matched to a gene: 7. Germline assignment: CDR1 SGHNT and CDR2 YYREEE (reference sequence). CDR3 DNA sequence: TGTGCCAGCAGCTCAGGGACTAGCGGGAGGGCCCGTGAGACCCAGTACTTC. Translating gives CASSSGTSGRARETQYF.